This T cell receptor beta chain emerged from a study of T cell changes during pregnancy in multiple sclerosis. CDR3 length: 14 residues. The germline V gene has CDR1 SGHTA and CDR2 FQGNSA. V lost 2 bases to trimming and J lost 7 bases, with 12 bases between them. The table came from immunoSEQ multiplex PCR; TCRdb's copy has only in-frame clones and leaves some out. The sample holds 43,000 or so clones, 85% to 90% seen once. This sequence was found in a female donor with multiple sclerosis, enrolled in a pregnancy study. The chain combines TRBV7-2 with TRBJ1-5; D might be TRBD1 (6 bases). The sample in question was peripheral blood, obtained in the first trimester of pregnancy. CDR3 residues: CASSLQGREQPQHF. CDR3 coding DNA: TGTGCCAGCAGCTTACAGGGGAGGGAACAGCCCCAGCATTTT.